What follows is one TCR beta chain and its context. This specimen belongs to a study of blood T cell repertoires in COVID-19. Study-wide background: There were acute and convalescent COVID-19 samples, and they came from the United States, Italy and Spain. The cDNA or gDNA used as material had been derived from T cells, B-cell-depleted T cells, or PBMCs.

Germline assignment: CDR1 MDHEN and CDR2 SYDVKM. The V end lost 7 bases, the J end lost 2 bases, and 12 bases lay between the germline ends. This CDR3 has 13 amino acids. Original analysis: Nucleated cell counts were estimated from reference gene primer amplification. TCRdb's table, derived via immunoSEQ multiplex PCR, lists solely in-frame clones and lacks some. Clone size and the V and J calls come from that table; the DNA yielded D and trimming. The sample comprises some 300,000 clones, approximately 89% of which are singletons, and approximately 7.2% rests with the top ten. Material: peripheral blood. The source is a woman aged 30 to 39 who had recovered from COVID-19. The chain uses TRBV28 and TRBJ2-7, with D tentatively TRBD2 (5 bases). This CDR3 is CASTHPGTYEQYF. Written as DNA, the CDR3 is TGTGCCAGCACTCATCCGGGGACCTACGAGCAGTACTTC.